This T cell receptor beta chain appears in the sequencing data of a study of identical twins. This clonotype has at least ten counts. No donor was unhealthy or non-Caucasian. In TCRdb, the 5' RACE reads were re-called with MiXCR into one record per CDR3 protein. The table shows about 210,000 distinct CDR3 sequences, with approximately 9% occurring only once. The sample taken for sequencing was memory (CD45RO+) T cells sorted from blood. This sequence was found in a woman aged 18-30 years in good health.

CDR3 amino acids: CASRSTDRLNTEAFF. CDR3 nucleotides: TGTGCCAGCAGGTCGACAGACCGCTTGAACACTGAAGCTTTCTTT. The chain uses TRBV6-1 and TRBJ1-1, with D perhaps TRBD1 (5 bases). Trimming removed 6 bases from V and 0 bases from J, with 14 bases in between. In germline, CDR1 is MNHNS, CDR2 SASEGT. CDR3 length: 15 amino acids.